The 15 T cell receptor beta chains below were found in one sample sequenced in a study of long-term antiretroviral therapy in people with HIV. Run at survey level, the immunoSEQ assay was version v3.0. TCRdb keeps only in-frame clones here, not all; method: immunoSEQ multiplex PCR. The sample has about 18,000 clones; around 91% are singletons. Sequences were derived from unsorted PBMCs, sampled 3 years after starting antiretroviral therapy. The receptors were gathered from a man in his fifties with HIV.

The V call is TRBV19, the J call TRBJ1-1; D gene ambiguous. The CDR3 spans 12 residues. Germline values: CDR1 LNHDA, CDR2 SQIVND (reference sequence). V was cut by 5 bases and J by 5 bases, with 9 bases left in between. CDR3 sequence: CASSVANTEAFF. DNA of the CDR3: TGTGCCAGTAGTGTCGCGAATACTGAAGCTTTCTTT.

The chain employs TRBV9 and TRBJ2-2; D is possibly TRBD2 (6 bases). The V end lost 2 bases, the J end lost 1 base, and 9 bases lay between the germline ends. The germline V gene encodes CDR1 SGDLS and CDR2 YYNGEE. This CDR3 has 15 amino acids. The CDR3 region is CASSVGTLNTGELFF. The CDR3, as DNA: TGTGCCAGCAGCGTTGGGACTCTGAACACCGGGGAGCTGTTTTTT.

The chain couples TRBV4-2 to TRBJ2-2; 8 bases fit TRBD1. The CDR3 is 15 amino acids. CDR1 and CDR2 from the germline V gene are LGHNA and YNFKEQ. V lost 4 bases and J lost 5; bases outside the gene matches: 6. CDR3 nucleotides: TGTGCCAGCAGCCTTGGACAGGGACCTACCGGGGAGCTGTTTTTT. Translated: CASSLGQGPTGELFF.

In this sample, this clone turned up once. V and J are TRBV5-4 and TRBJ2-7, with a tentative D call TRBD2 (7 bases). The CDR3 totals 14 residues. Germline V gene lookup returns CDR1 SGHNT and CDR2 YYREEE (reference sequence). V lost 6 bases, J lost 2 bases, and 15 bases lay in between. The CDR3 DNA follows: TGTGCCAGCAAAAAGGGGGGGGGAGCCTACGAGCAGTACTTC. It specifies CASKKGGGAYEQYF.

The V and J genes are TRBV10-3 and TRBJ2-7, with D perhaps matching TRBD1 (5 bases). This CDR3 contains 14 residues. V was trimmed by 4 bases and J by 2 bases, leaving 12 bases between them. CDR1 ENHRY and CDR2 SYGVKD come from the germline V gene. CDR3 sequence reads: CAISVGRGPYEQYF. CDR3 coding DNA: TGTGCCATCAGTGTCGGAAGGGGTCCCTACGAGCAGTACTTC.

The chain recombines TRBV27 with TRBJ1-4, with 7 bases identical to TRBD1. Germline CDR1 and CDR2: MNHEY and SMNVEV (reference sequence). The CDR3 is 15 amino acids. V shed 3 bases and J 4 bases; nucleotides not matched to a gene: 5. This CDR3 is CASSFAAGGNEKLFF. Written as DNA, the CDR3 is TGTGCCAGCAGTTTTGCGGCAGGGGGTAATGAAAAACTGTTTTTT.

The J gene is TRBJ1-2, the V gene TRBV9; D call uncertain. The germline V gene has CDR1 SGDLS and CDR2 YYNGEE. The CDR3 totals 14 residues. V lost 0 bases to trimming and J lost 0 bases, with 6 bases between them. The CDR3: CASSVGLTNYGYTF. In DNA form, the CDR3 reads TGTGCCAGCAGCGTAGGGCTTACTAACTATGGCTACACCTTC.

This chain joins TRBV27 and TRBJ2-3; tentative D call: TRBD2 (6 bases). The germline V and J ends were trimmed by 6 bases and 2 bases, with 15 bases remaining between them. CDR3 length: 15 amino acids. Looked up from germline, CDR1 is MNHEY and CDR2 is SMNVEV (reference sequence). DNA of the CDR3: TGTGCCAGCAGCTGGAGCGGGTACCTCACAGATACGCAGTATTTT. It encodes CASSWSGYLTDTQYF.

CDR3 nucleotides: TGTGCCAGCAGCCCTTCTCAGGGGGCGAGGACCGGGGAGCTGTTTTTT. This codes for CASSPSQGARTGELFF. The rearrangement links TRBV7-8 to TRBJ2-2; 8 nucleotides match TRBD1. The CDR3 length is 16 residues. The junction had 10 bases not matched to a gene; V was cut back by 5 bases and J by 5 bases. Germline CDR1 reads SGHVS; CDR2 reads FQNEAQ.

The V call is TRBV4-1, the J call TRBJ1-1; D ambiguous. V lost 2 bases, J lost 5 bases, and 18 bases lay in between. CDR3 size: 16 residues. The germline V gene encodes CDR1 MGHRA and CDR2 YSYEKL. DNA of the CDR3: TGCGCCAGCAGCCAAAGTCCGGCACTATCTAGTACTGAAGCTTTCTTT. Residues: CASSQSPALSSTEAFF.

The chain recombines TRBV5-1 with TRBJ2-1, with 7 positions matching TRBD2. Looked up from germline, CDR1 is SGHRS and CDR2 is YFSETQ. The V gene end was trimmed by 4 bases and the J gene end by 4 bases; junction bases not matched to a gene: 14. The CDR3 length is 17 residues. CDR3 in amino acids: CASSGPSWGGGYNEQFF. As DNA, the CDR3 is TGCGCCAGCAGCGGCCCTTCGTGGGGCGGGGGTTACAATGAGCAGTTCTTC.

CDR3 sequence: CSVVRSGGGDGGELFF. DNA of the CDR3: TGCAGCGTTGTGAGGTCCGGGGGGGGTGATGGCGGGGAGCTGTTTTTT. The chain couples TRBV29-1 to TRBJ2-2; TRBD2 agrees at 8 bases. There are 16 residues in the CDR3. V trimming: 4 bases; J trimming: 7 bases; junction bases outside the gene matches: 14. Germline V gene lookup returns CDR1 SQVTM and CDR2 ANQGSEA.

The chain links TRBV18 to TRBJ2-7; TRBD2 matches at 9 bases. Germline V lookup: CDR1 KGHSH, CDR2 LQKENI. V shed 4 bases and J 5 bases; nucleotides not matched to a gene: 12. The CDR3 loop spans 16 amino acids. In nucleotides, the CDR3 is TGTGCCAGCTCACGAGACCGCGGGGGGGCTTTGGACGAGCAGTACTTC. Translated, it gives CASSRDRGGALDEQYF.

The chain couples TRBV19 to TRBJ2-2; TRBD1 aligns across 7 bases. The CDR3 has 14 amino acids. J lost 1 base, V lost 4 bases, and 0 bases had no gene match. Per the germline V gene, CDR1 is LNHDA and CDR2 is SQIVND (reference sequence). Here the CDR3 DNA reads TGTGCCAGTAGTAGGACAGGGAACACCGGGGAGCTGTTTTTT. As protein: CASSRTGNTGELFF.

This chain uses TRBV9 with TRBJ1-1; 8 bases agree with TRBD1. The CDR3 sequence is 15 residues long. After removal of 3 bases from V and 2 bases from J, the junction contained 6 bases not matched to a gene. From germline, CDR1 is SGDLS and CDR2 YYNGEE. As DNA, the CDR3 is TGTGCCAGCAGCGCCTCCGGGACAGGCAACACTGAAGCTTTCTTT. This translates into CASSASGTGNTEAFF.